The 11 T cell receptor beta chains below were found in one sample sequenced in a study of tumor and adjacent non-tumor tissue in lung cancer. A modified ARM-PCR protocol with three rounds of nested PCR amplified TCRbeta. TCRdb called the multiplex PCR reads again in MiXCR, with one record for every CDR3 protein. The table includes 52,000 or so distinct CDR3 sequences, 74% detected once. This sample's RNA came from whole unsorted tissue. This non-tumor lung sample came from over 3 cm beyond the tumor edge. Source material: distant non-tumor lung tissue. The receptors shown here come from a woman aged 55-69 years with non-small cell lung cancer.

This chain joins TRBV4-3 and TRBJ2-3, with D perhaps matching TRBD2 (6 bases). The CDR3 is made up of 15 amino acids. Trimming removed 10 bases from V and 8 bases from J, with 25 bases in between. The germline V gene has CDR1 LGHNA and CDR2 YSLEER. The CDR3 DNA reads TGCGCCATCAGTCAAGAGGTGGGGAGGATGGGTACGCAGTATTTT. It codes for CAISQEVGRMGTQYF.

This clonotype was counted a single time. The junction shows a germline mismatch at one end, possibly a read error. This chain connects TRBV4-3 to TRBJ2-1; D may be TRBD2 (6 bases). Germline values: CDR1 LGHNA, CDR2 YSLEER. The CDR3 contains 16 residues. DNA for the CDR3: TGCGCCAGCAGCCAAGATTCCCTAGGGCCGGGAGATGAGCAGTTTTTC. This translates into CASSQDSLGPGDEQFF.

The sample holds one count of this clonotype. An end of the junction does not agree with germline; a read error may underlie this. CDR3: CANSTRTSGGELFF. The CDR3 region has the DNA TGTGCCAACAGTACAAGGACTAGCGGCGGGGAGCTGTTTTTT. This chain joins TRBV12-3 or TRBV12-4 and TRBJ2-2; TRBD2 aligns across 10 bases. The CDR3 has 14 amino acids.

As for this clonotype: Germline and junction disagree at one end, which may indicate a read error. DNA for the CDR3: TGTGCCAGCAGCCTTTACGGGTACACTAAAGCTTTCTTT. Its protein product is CASSLYGYTKAFF. This chain uses TRBV11-2 with TRBJ1-1; unclear D gene. This CDR3 is 13 amino acids long. From germline, CDR1 is SGHAT and CDR2 FQNNGV.

About this clonotype: Likely a read error: the CDR3 ends without its conserved phenylalanine or tryptophan. This sequence joins TRBV28 and TRBJ2-4; D is unclear. The CDR3 covers 17 residues. The germline gives CDR1 MDHEN, CDR2 SYDVKM. CDR3 sequence (DNA): TGTGCCAGCAGTTTACCCGGCTCTGGAATAGCCAAAATCATTCAGTACCTC. Its translation is CASSLPGSGIAKIIQYL.

Remarks on this clonotype: An end of the junction differs from the germline gene, which may be a read error. The chain employs TRBV6-2 or TRBV6-3 and TRBJ1-5; TRBD1 aligns across 9 bases. Germline CDR1 is MNHEY and CDR2 is SVGEGT. The CDR3 covers 17 residues. As DNA, the CDR3 is TGTGCCAGCAGTTCCAACAGGGGGCTCGTAGAAAATCAGCCACAGCATTTT. It specifies CASSSNRGLVENQPQHF.

Comments on this clonotype: This may arise from a read error, as a much more abundant clone is one base away. The V gene is TRBV20-1, the J gene TRBJ2-5, with D perhaps assigned TRBD1 or TRBD2 (6 bases each). The V end lost 6 bases, the J end lost 4 bases, and 15 bases lay between the germline ends. The germline CDR1 and CDR2 sequences are DFQATT and SNEGSKA (reference sequence). This CDR3 contains 13 residues. DNA of the CDR3: TGCAGTGCGGAGGGGGGCCGTGGAGAGACCCAGTACTTC. Protein sequence: CSAEGGRGETQYF.

The sample holds one count of this clonotype. Here the CDR3 omits its conserved ending phenylalanine or tryptophan, so a read error is the likely source. The chain uses TRBV14 and TRBJ1-1; TRBD1 agrees at 8 bases. Germline V gene sequence: CDR1 SGHDN, CDR2 FVKESK. This CDR3 contains 12 residues. The V gene end was trimmed by 4 bases and the J gene end by 8 bases; junction bases not matched to a gene: 3. The DNA of the CDR3 is TGTGCCAGCAGCCGGGACAGGATGGAAGCTTTCTCA. It is translated as CASSRDRMEAFS.

This clonotype was counted between two and nine times. Germline and junction disagree at one end, which may indicate a read error. The J gene is TRBJ2-7, the V gene TRBV11-1; tentative D call: TRBD1 (6 bases). CDR1 is SGHAT and CDR2 is FQDESV in the germline V gene (reference sequence). The CDR3 totals 15 residues. DNA of the CDR3: TGTGCCAACAGCCTGGGCCGGGACACCCCCTACGAGCAGTACTTC. This encodes CANSLGRDTPYEQYF.

This clonotype was seen only a few times. Mismatch with germline at one junction end may stem from a read error. The V and J genes are TRBV12-3 or TRBV12-4 and TRBJ2-5; D is ambiguous. The CDR3 is 13 amino acids. The CDR3 sequence is CASSLGLEETQYF. The CDR3 DNA follows: TGTGCCAGCAGTTTAGGGCTGGAAGAGACCCAATATTTC.

Turning to this clonotype: Germline is not matched at one junction end, which may reflect a read error. The chain has TRBV24-1 and TRBJ2-1; the D gene is possibly TRBD2 (7 bases). The germline V gene has CDR1 KGHDR and CDR2 SFDVKD. The CDR3 is 17 residues long. CDR3 nucleotides: TGTGCCATCAGTGACCCCGGCGGGGGCCCCCGCTACAATGAGCAGTTCTTC. As protein: CAISDPGGGPRYNEQFF.